This T cell receptor (beta chain) originates from a study of low-dose radiotherapy and immunotherapy resistance in tumors. Study at large: Every day for four cycles from cycle 1 day 1, patients took 300 mg of oral aspirin.

The donors, trial participants, received nivolumab, ipilimumab, aspirin, low-dose cyclophosphamide and low-dose radiotherapy. Priming of first-strand cDNA relied on TRAV- and TRBV-specific primers (covering alpha and beta chains). PCR amplification of the TCRs was performed with Phusion for 20 PCR cycles, and it relied on a constant-region primer together with a V-primer adapter. Amplification of isolated mRNA was accomplished via in vitro transcription. TCRdb reprocessed the reads with MiXCR, giving one entry per CDR3 protein. The sample consists of around 9,800 distinct CDR3 sequences, around 75% of them appearing once. The V end lost 6 bases, the J end lost 0 bases, and 6 bases lay between the germline ends. This CDR3 contains 13 residues. The germline V gene has CDR1 SNHLY and CDR2 FYNNEI. This clonotype was detected a few times.

The clonotype was recovered from a human donor with advanced metastatic prostate, ovarian, gallbladder or colorectal cancer (not recorded which). This table probably holds off-target reads from a library built for another chain. This chain links TRBV2 with TRBJ1-5; D uncertain. Here the CDR3 DNA reads TGTGCCAGCAGCTACTATAGCAATCAGCCCCAGCATTTT. Its translation is CASSYYSNQPQHF. Full variable domain (outside the CDR3, taken from reference TRBV2 and TRBJ1-5): EPEVTQTPSHQVTQMGQEVILRCVPISNHLYFYWYRQILGQKVEFLVSFYNNEISEKSEIFDDQFSVERPDGSNFTLKIRSTKLEDSAMYFCASSYYSNQPQHFGDGTRLSIL.